The 14 T cell receptor beta chains in this list originate from one sample, sequenced in a study of cytomegalovirus exposure and HLA in healthy donors. Amplification used 60 Vbeta primers and 13 Jbeta primers. The repertoire was sequenced with immunoSEQ multiplex PCR; TCRdb's copy has only in-frame clones and lacks some. The sample lists 160,000 or so clones, about two thirds occurring once. Sequencing used PBMCs. The receptors originated from a woman aged 30 to 39 in good health and CMV-seronegative.

This clone was observed a few times. The chain carries TRBV30 and TRBJ1-3; no clear D gene. The CDR3 sequence is 14 residues long. Trimming cost V 5 bases and J 3 bases, with 14 bases left between them. Germline V gene sequence: CDR1 GTSNPN, CDR2 SVGIG (reference sequence). CDR3 loop: CAWGLKAGGNTIYF. CDR3 in DNA: TGTGCCTGGGGGCTGAAAGCGGGTGGAAACACCATATATTTT.

This rearrangement joins TRBV4-1 to TRBJ2-3; 8 nucleotides match TRBD2. The V segment lost 2 bases and the J segment 5 bases; nucleotides outside the gene matches: 6. From germline, CDR1 is MGHRA and CDR2 YSYEKL. The CDR3 runs 15 residues. CDR3 sequence (DNA): TGCGCCAGCAGCCAAACCGGACTAGCCGGAGATACGCAGTATTTT. Protein: CASSQTGLAGDTQYF.

Only one count was recorded for this clone. This chain uses TRBV6-4 with TRBJ2-7; TRBD2 matches at 11 bases. The V segment lost 2 bases and the J segment 0 bases; nucleotides outside the gene matches: 6. Germline-derived CDR1 and CDR2 are MRHNA and SNTAGT. This CDR3 is built from 17 residues. CDR3 sequence: CASSDPGTSGLSYEQYF. The CDR3 DNA reads TGTGCCAGCAGTGACCCTGGGACTAGCGGTCTCTCCTACGAGCAGTACTTC.

The gene calls are TRBV5-4 and TRBJ1-2; 10 nucleotides align to TRBD1. The CDR3 loop spans 13 amino acids. V lost 5 bases and J lost 8; bases outside the gene matches: 6. CDR1 is SGHNT, CDR2 YYREEE, per germline (reference sequence). CDR3 sequence (DNA): TGTGCCAGCAGTATAGGGACAGGGGAGGGCTACACCTTC. Amino acids: CASSIGTGEGYTF. Full variable domain (remainder filled in from reference TRBV5-4 and TRBJ1-2): ETGVTQSPTHLIKTRGQQVTLRCSSQSGHNTVSWYQQALGQGPQFIFQYYREEENGRGNFPPRFSGLQFPNYSSELNVNALELDDSALYLCASSIGTGEGYTFGSGTRLTVV.

The chain recombines TRBV19 with TRBJ1-6; no clear D gene. With 6 bases removed from V and 5 bases from J, the gap between germline ends came to 8 bases. This CDR3 is 13 amino acids long. Germline V gene sequence: CDR1 LNHDA, CDR2 SQIVND (reference sequence). The chain's CDR3 is CASRGVDNSPLHF. CDR3 nucleotides: TGTGCCAGTAGGGGCGTAGATAATTCACCCCTCCACTTT.

V and J are TRBV29-1 and TRBJ1-3; D remains ambiguous. From germline, CDR1 is SQVTM and CDR2 ANQGSEA. Between the trimmed V and J ends, which lost 4 bases and 0 bases, there was a span of 13 bases. CDR3 length equals 15 residues. In DNA form, the CDR3 reads TGCAGCGTTGGACGCTGGGAGAGCTCTGGAAACACCATATATTTT. As protein: CSVGRWESSGNTIYF.

The V and J genes are TRBV6-6 and TRBJ2-3; 10 bases match TRBD2. CDR3 length equals 13 residues. The ends lost 7 bases at V and 4 bases at J; junction bases unmatched: 2. Germline CDR1 reads MNHNY; CDR2 reads SVGAGI (reference sequence). The CDR3 region has the DNA TGTGCCAGCATGGGACTAGCGTCAGATACGCAGTATTTT. It specifies CASMGLASDTQYF.

The V gene is TRBV4-2, the J gene TRBJ2-5, with 7 bases identical to TRBD2. Per the germline V gene, CDR1 is LGHNA and CDR2 is YNFKEQ. The V gene end was trimmed by 1 base and the J gene end by 4 bases; junction bases not matched to a gene: 0. This CDR3 spans 13 amino acids. The CDR3 spells CASSQAGGETQYF. CDR3 bases: TGTGCCAGCAGCCAAGCGGGGGGAGAGACCCAGTACTTC.

This clone came up a few times. V gene TRBV2 combines with J gene TRBJ1-3, with D possibly TRBD1 on 5 matching bases. Germline V gene lookup returns CDR1 SNHLY and CDR2 FYNNEI. The CDR3 length is 15 residues. Trimming shortened V by 5 bases and J by 4 bases, and 15 bases separated the two germline ends. CDR3 in DNA: TGTGCCAGCAGTCGGGCCAGGGTGAGCGGAAACACCATATATTTT. Translation gives CASSRARVSGNTIYF.

The J gene is TRBJ2-1, the V gene TRBV4-1, with a possible D match to TRBD2 (5 bases). Germline assignment: CDR1 MGHRA and CDR2 YSYEKL. V lost 0 bases and J lost 5, with 11 bases in between. The CDR3 totals 15 residues. Here the CDR3 DNA reads TGCGCCAGCAGCCAAGACAGGACTGTGGACAATGAGCAGTTCTTC. Translated, it gives CASSQDRTVDNEQFF.

This clone was seen only a few times. The rearrangement links TRBV30 to TRBJ1-2; D gene unclear. Trimming left V 8 bases short and J 6 bases short, with 19 bases between. Germline CDR1 is GTSNPN and CDR2 is SVGIG (reference sequence). The CDR3 covers 13 residues. The CDR3 region is CARDGRGQDGYTF. In DNA, the CDR3 is TGTGCCCGAGATGGGAGAGGCCAGGATGGCTACACCTTC.

This clone came up a few times. The chain joins TRBV2 to TRBJ2-3, with TRBD1 identical over 8 bases. This CDR3 has 12 residues. Germline V gene sequence: CDR1 SNHLY, CDR2 FYNNEI. V trimming: 8 bases; J trimming: 7 bases; junction bases outside the gene matches: 5. The CDR3 loop is CASFDRGHTQYF. The CDR3 DNA reads TGTGCCAGCTTTGACAGGGGTCATACGCAGTATTTT.

The rearrangement uses TRBV25-1 and TRBJ2-7; 8 bases fit TRBD1. Per germline, CDR1 MGHDK and CDR2 SYGVNS. J lost 6 bases, V lost 1 base, and 8 bases had no gene match. This CDR3 is 15 amino acids long. Written as DNA, the CDR3 is TGTGCCAGCAGTGAATCCGGCAGGGGGCGGCTCGAGCAGTACTTC. Its translation: CASSESGRGRLEQYF.

The J gene is TRBJ1-3, the V gene TRBV7-9; D gene uncertain. The CDR3 spans 15 residues. Trimming pared 7 bases from V and 0 bases from J, leaving 13 bases between. The germline V gene has CDR1 SEHNR and CDR2 FQNEAQ (reference sequence). The CDR3 loop reads CASTQTPDSGNTIYF. CDR3 coding DNA: TGTGCCAGCACCCAGACACCCGACTCTGGAAACACCATATATTTT.